This T cell receptor beta chain comes out of a study of T cell responses to AZD1222 COVID-19 vaccine (dated by TCRdb to the early 2020s). Concerning the study at large: AZD1222 recipients whose second dose came at about 4 weeks and those whose second dose came at about 12 weeks were combined into one group, since spike-specific TCR depth and breadth did not differ between the two schedules. TCR sequencing was performed for over 230 trial participants, of whom about 200 were given two doses of AZD1222 and 26 were given two doses of MenACWY control vaccine. Trial participants were enrolled into age subgroups of 18-55, 56-69 and 70-plus years, which contained about 150, 28 and 57 TCR-sequenced participants, respectively.

What this sample's time point label stands for: baseline before first vaccination. Vaccinee samples were obtained from the UK trials COV001 and COV002, which included a single-blind randomized controlled phase 2/3 trial of AZD1222 (ChAdOx1 nCoV-19) in healthy adults. For TCRbeta chain sequencing, PBMC samples from trial participants were taken at day 0 and at day 28 after the second dose. Points on this clone: What antigen it recognizes has not been identified. Base qualities are missing; no much larger clone stands one base away.

Germline trimming: 4 bases from V, 7 bases from J; junction bases outside gene matches: 7. Including the terminal cysteine and phenylalanine, the CDR3 comprises 15 residues. Solely the CDR3 DNA is kept, with 45 bases framed from the first base. Based on the germline V gene, the CDR1 and CDR2 sequences are MNHEY and SVGAGI. The paper as a whole reports these results and caveats: No day 14 peak-response samples were available, so repertoires were characterized only after the peak T cell response. Conclusions about previously exposed vaccinees were limited because only a handful of AZD1222 recipients were SARS-CoV-2 seropositive at baseline. Epitopes outside the regions mutated in the B.1.351 and B.1.1.7 variants were reportedly recognized by nearly half of the unique spike-specific TCRs. Vaccine-associated CD4 TCRs spanned the whole spike protein, with dominant responses in regions 160-218 and 743-854. After two AZD1222 doses, spike-specific TCR breadth and depth were significantly higher than at day 0 and than in MenACWY recipients. In the small 56-69-year group, the increase in depth fell short of significance, most likely because of low power. Participants were mostly white British and included more females than males, and it was suggested by the authors that clonal diversity may have been underestimated.

The CDR3 regions of human TCRbeta chains were subjected to immunosequencing. Per the source publication's procedure: TCRs in the repertoires were matched against a reference library of SARS-CoV-2-specific TCRs that had been generated with the MIRA antigen-specificity platform. Breadth was defined as the fraction of unique TCRs that were SARS-CoV-2-associated. Depth was defined as the fraction of total T cells that were SARS-CoV-2-associated. Using the MIRA data, every spike-specific TCR was mapped to the spike region that the TCR reacted to and assigned to either a CD4 or a CD8 class. Log10-transformed breadth and depth values were compared by one-way ANOVA with Sidak's multiple comparisons tests. The immuneACCESS repertoire file appears here via TCRdb, limited to in-frame rearrangements. These files lack a portion of the clones; in checked studies, under half of the deficit traces to unresolved V genes, and the cause of the others is not known. V and J calls and clone size are those listed in that table; D and trimming were worked out from the DNA. The sample has fewer than 30,000 clones on record, around 80% of them singletons. The ten most abundant clones make up 5% to 6.5% of the sample.

The sample was peripheral blood, taken on day 0 of AZD1222 vaccination. The chain is encoded by TRBV6-5 joined to TRBJ1-6; 7 central bases correspond to TRBD1. The receptor was derived from an adult in good health. The CDR3: CASSFGTVGNSPLHF. The base sequence is TGTGCCAGCAGTTTCGGGACAGTAGGGAATTCACCCCTCCACTTT.